These 23 T cell receptor beta chains came from one sample sequenced in a study of beta chain features in type 1 diabetes (dated by TCRdb to 2017 to 2018). The antigens for these receptors are not known. The research as a whole found: A moderate but significant shortening of TCRB CDR3 length was observed in type 1 diabetes patients in all four CD4+ subsets.

The receptor library was made with the immunoSEQ multiplex PCR assay. The entire isolated RNA was reverse transcribed using the High Capacity cDNA Reverse Transcription Kit, and thus expressed TCRB transcripts were sequenced. TCRdb's version of the immuneACCESS table is confined to in-frame rearrangements and falls short of the full clone set. An unresolved V gene accounts for under half of the shortfall where checked; the remainder is of unknown origin. The sample table holds around 360,000 clones, of which around 12% were seen once. In total, the top ten clones hold 0.0095% to 0.012% of the sample. The sample consisted of naive CD4+ T cells from blood. Sample cell subset or site, as interpreted from the label and publication: true naive CD4+ T cells. These receptors were obtained from a woman aged 18-30 years with type 1 diabetes.

This clone was observed a few times. The V and J genes are TRBV28 and TRBJ2-7; D possibly corresponds to TRBD2 (6 bases). CDR3 length: 16 residues. CDR1 is MDHEN, CDR2 SYDVKM, per germline. Trimming took off 3 bases at V and 1 base at J, with 16 bases between the two ends. The chain's CDR3 is CASSFVSGEVSYEQYF. The CDR3 nucleotides read TGTGCCAGCAGTTTCGTGTCGGGAGAAGTTTCCTACGAGCAGTACTTC.

V gene TRBV19 combines with J gene TRBJ2-7; perhaps TRBD2 as D (5 bases). Looked up from germline, CDR1 is LNHDA and CDR2 is SQIVND (reference sequence). This CDR3 region has 13 residues. Trimming stripped 4 bases from V and 6 bases from J, with 13 bases between. The CDR3 here is CASSTSWESEQYF. The CDR3 DNA sequence: TGTGCCAGTAGTACCTCTTGGGAGAGCGAGCAGTACTTC.

This clone was observed a few times. V usage is TRBV7-2 and J usage is TRBJ2-1, with TRBD1 identical over 11 bases. CDR1 SGHTA and CDR2 FQGNSA come from the germline V gene. The CDR3 has 13 amino acids. Losses at the gene ends were 10 bases for V and 6 bases for J; bases not matched to a gene: 5. The DNA for the CDR3 is TGTGCCACGGGGACAGGGGGGGTCAATGAGCAGTTCTTC. Its protein is CATGTGGVNEQFF. The variable domain in full, with the rest retrieved from reference TRBV7-2 and TRBJ2-1, is GAGVSQSPSNKVTEKGKDVELRCDPISGHTALYWYRQSLGQGLEFLIYFQGNSAPDKSGLPSDRFSAERTGGSVSTLTIQRTQQEDSAVYLCATGTGGVNEQFFGPGTRLTVL.

The CDR3 DNA follows: TGTGCCAGCAGTGGGACTAGCGGTTTCTACGAGCAGTACTTC. Residues: CASSGTSGFYEQYF. V is TRBV7-2 and J is TRBJ2-7; TRBD2 matches at 11 bases. V gave up 6 bases and J gave up 3 bases; unmatched junction bases: 4. The CDR3 covers 14 residues. CDR1 SGHTA and CDR2 FQGNSA come from the germline V gene.

Concerning this clone: At one boundary the junction diverges from the germline segment, which might be a read error. The rearrangement uses TRBV2 and TRBJ2-7, with D possibly TRBD1 on 6 matching bases. CDR3 length: 13 amino acids. Germline V gene sequence: CDR1 SNHLY, CDR2 FYNNEI. The CDR3 loop is CASNEDRSHEQYF. The CDR3 region has the DNA TGTGCCAGCAATGAAGACAGGAGCCACGAGCAGTACTTC.

This chain uses TRBV5-1 with TRBJ2-7; TRBD2 aligns across 9 bases. V dropped 4 bases and J dropped 6; count of bases not matched to a gene: 14. The CDR3 is 16 amino acids. Germline CDR1 and CDR2: SGHRS and YFSETQ. The CDR3 sequence is CASSPLGRGRAGEQYF. CDR3 in DNA: TGCGCCAGCAGCCCTCTCGGGCGCGGGAGGGCCGGCGAGCAGTACTTC.

The rearrangement links TRBV6-6 to TRBJ1-4; D uncertain. The CDR3 spans 15 residues. Germline CDR1 MNHNY, CDR2 SVGAGI (reference sequence). The V gene lost 5 bases and the J gene lost 5 bases, with 15 bases spanning the gap. The CDR3 DNA reads TGTGCCAGCAGTCACGAGACACGGCACAATGAAAAACTGTTTTTT. Its protein product is CASSHETRHNEKLFF.

The rearrangement joins TRBV9 to TRBJ2-7, with D perhaps TRBD1 (6 bases). The CDR3 is 14 amino acids. The V end was cut by 1 base, the J end by 1 base, with 9 bases between. Germline assignment: CDR1 SGDLS and CDR2 YYNGEE. CDR3 DNA sequence: TGTGCCAGCAGCGTACAAGGGGGATCCTACGAGCAGTACTTC. Residues: CASSVQGGSYEQYF.

This chain joins TRBV18 and TRBJ2-3, with D maybe TRBD1 (5 bases). The germline V gene encodes CDR1 KGHSH and CDR2 LQKENI. This CDR3 spans 16 amino acids. The V end was cut by 2 bases, the J end by 0 bases, with 12 bases between. CDR3: CASSPSPGPSTDTQYF. CDR3 nucleotide sequence: TGTGCCAGCTCACCATCTCCAGGGCCCAGCACAGATACGCAGTATTTT.

This clone was observed a handful of times. The CDR3 bases are TGTGCCAGTAGAGGACAGGGAAGTCAGCCCCAGCATTTT. Translating gives CASRGQGSQPQHF. The chain links TRBV19 to TRBJ1-5, with 8 bases fitting TRBD1. Per the germline V gene, CDR1 is LNHDA and CDR2 is SQIVND (reference sequence). V gave up 6 bases and J gave up 6 bases; unmatched junction bases: 4. The CDR3 sequence is 13 residues long.

This sequence joins TRBV29-1 and TRBJ2-6; D perhaps matches TRBD2 (5 bases). This CDR3 is built from 14 residues. The germline gives CDR1 SQVTM, CDR2 ANQGSEA. V was pared by 4 bases and J by 1 base, with 8 bases between. This chain's CDR3 is CSVASGSGANVLTF. CDR3 bases: TGCAGCGTTGCGTCGGGGTCTGGGGCCAACGTCCTGACTTTC.

The chain is built from TRBV28 and TRBJ1-1, with a tentative D call TRBD1 (5 bases). Germline V lookup: CDR1 MDHEN, CDR2 SYDVKM. This CDR3 has 13 amino acids. V shed 7 bases and J shed 4 bases, with 13 bases lying between them. CDR3 nucleotides: TGTGCCAGCATAAATATGGGGGGCACTGAAGCTTTCTTT. Amino acids: CASINMGGTEAFF.

V and J are TRBV15 and TRBJ2-5, with D unresolved. V was pared by 3 bases and J by 5 bases, with 7 bases between. The CDR3 consists of 12 residues. In germline, CDR1 is LNHNV, CDR2 YYDKDF (reference sequence). CDR3 amino acids: CATSRTRETQYF. CDR3 coding DNA: TGTGCCACCAGCAGGACTCGGGAGACCCAGTACTTC.

V is TRBV5-6 and J is TRBJ1-5; 9 bases are a match to TRBD1. With V trimmed by 2 bases and J by 4 bases, 4 bases remained unmatched. Per germline, CDR1 SGHDT and CDR2 YYEEEE. There are 15 residues in the CDR3. Here the CDR3 reads CASSFGTGNNQPQHF. The CDR3 nucleotides are TGTGCCAGCAGCTTCGGGACAGGGAATAATCAGCCCCAGCATTTT.

The chain couples TRBV30 to TRBJ2-2, with D possibly TRBD1 on 6 matching bases. Trimming took off 5 bases at V and 6 bases at J, with 7 bases between the two ends. The CDR3 is made up of 11 amino acids. The germline gives CDR1 GTSNPN, CDR2 SVGIG (reference sequence). The DNA for the CDR3 is TGTGCCTGGGCAGGGGCCGGGGAGCTGTTTTTT. It codes for CAWAGAGELFF.

This clone was seen only a few times. The rearrangement joins TRBV14 to TRBJ2-5; D call uncertain. The length of the CDR3 is 13 residues. Germline CDR1 is SGHDN and CDR2 is FVKESK. The ends were cut back, 1 base at V and 3 bases at J, with 6 bases in the middle. The CDR3 sequence is CASSQGPKETQYF. The CDR3 bases are TGTGCCAGCAGCCAAGGGCCCAAAGAGACCCAGTACTTC.

This clone was seen only a few times. This chain connects TRBV10-3 to TRBJ2-1; 9 nucleotides match TRBD1. Trimming took 4 bases from V and 6 from J; bases not matched to a gene: 13. Germline CDR1 reads ENHRY; CDR2 reads SYGVKD. This CDR3 is built from 17 residues. DNA for the CDR3: TGTGCCATCAGTGCGACCCCCGGGACAGGGCGTCTCAATGAGCAGTTCTTC. Translated: CAISATPGTGRLNEQFF.

This clone was recorded a few times. The V call is TRBV4-1, the J call TRBJ2-6; D uncertain. The CDR3 is made up of 17 amino acids. Per the germline V gene, CDR1 is MGHRA and CDR2 is YSYEKL. Trimming cost V 3 bases and J 0 bases, with 12 bases left between them. The CDR3, as DNA: TGCGCCAGCAGCCAGGTAGAGATTGGCTCTGGGGCCAACGTCCTGACTTTC. Protein sequence: CASSQVEIGSGANVLTF.

This chain joins TRBV2 and TRBJ2-1; 8 bases agree with TRBD1. Germline values: CDR1 SNHLY, CDR2 FYNNEI. J lost 3 bases, V lost 4 bases, and 5 bases had no gene match. This CDR3 contains 15 residues. The CDR3 loop reads CASSADRVGYNEQFF. In nucleotides, the CDR3 is TGTGCCAGCAGTGCGGACAGGGTAGGCTACAATGAGCAGTTCTTC. Full variable domain (missing parts from reference TRBV2 and TRBJ2-1): EPEVTQTPSHQVTQMGQEVILRCVPISNHLYFYWYRQILGQKVEFLVSFYNNEISEKSEIFDDQFSVERPDGSNFTLKIRSTKLEDSAMYFCASSADRVGYNEQFFGPGTRLTVL.

The chain is built from TRBV14 and TRBJ2-7, with 15 bases fitting TRBD2. This CDR3 region has 16 residues. The germline CDR1 and CDR2 sequences are SGHDN and FVKESK. J gave up 4 bases and V 6 bases, and 7 bases lay outside the gene matches. In DNA form, the CDR3 reads TGTGCCAGCAGTCTTGGCGGGACTAGCGGGAGGTACGAGCAGTACTTC. It codes for CASSLGGTSGRYEQYF.

There are a few counts of this clone. The chain couples TRBV18 to TRBJ2-7; D call uncertain. V was pared by 1 base and J by 5 bases, with 3 bases between. The CDR3 covers 11 residues. Germline CDR1 KGHSH, CDR2 LQKENI. The DNA of the CDR3 is TGTGCCAGCTCACCACACAACGAGCAGTACTTC. This gives the protein CASSPHNEQYF.

There are a few counts of this clone. The chain is built from TRBV18 and TRBJ2-7; 7 positions match TRBD2. This CDR3 contains 14 residues. J gave up 2 bases and V 2 bases, and 3 bases lay outside the gene matches. Germline V gene data show CDR1 as KGHSH and CDR2 as LQKENI. CDR3 bases: TGTGCCAGCTCACCATCAGCGGGACCCTACGAGCAGTACTTC. Translated, it gives CASSPSAGPYEQYF.

This rearrangement joins TRBV5-6 to TRBJ2-1; TRBD2 matches 8 bases. CDR1 and CDR2 from the germline V gene are SGHDT and YYEEEE. The junction had 7 bases not matched to a gene; V was cut back by 4 bases and J by 4 bases. CDR3 size: 15 residues. The CDR3, as DNA: TGTGCCAGCAGCGTACTAGCGGACCTATACAATGAGCAGTTCTTC. As protein: CASSVLADLYNEQFF.